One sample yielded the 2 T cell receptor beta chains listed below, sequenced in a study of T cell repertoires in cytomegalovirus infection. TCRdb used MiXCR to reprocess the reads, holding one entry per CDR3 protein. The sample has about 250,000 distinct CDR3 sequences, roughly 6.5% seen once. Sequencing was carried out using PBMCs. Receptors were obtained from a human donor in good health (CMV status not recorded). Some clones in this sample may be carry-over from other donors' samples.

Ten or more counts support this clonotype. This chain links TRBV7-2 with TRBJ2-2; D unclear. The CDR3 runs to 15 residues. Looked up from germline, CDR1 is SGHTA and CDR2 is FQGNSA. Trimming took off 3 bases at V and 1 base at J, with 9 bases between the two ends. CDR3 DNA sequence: TGTGCCAGCAGCTTTCTAAATGGGAACACCGGGGAGCTGTTTTTT. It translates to CASSFLNGNTGELFF. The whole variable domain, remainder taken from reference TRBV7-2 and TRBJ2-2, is GAGVSQSPSNKVTEKGKDVELRCDPISGHTALYWYRQSLGQGLEFLIYFQGNSAPDKSGLPSDRFSAERTGGSVSTLTIQRTQQEDSAVYLCASSFLNGNTGELFFGEGSRLTVL.

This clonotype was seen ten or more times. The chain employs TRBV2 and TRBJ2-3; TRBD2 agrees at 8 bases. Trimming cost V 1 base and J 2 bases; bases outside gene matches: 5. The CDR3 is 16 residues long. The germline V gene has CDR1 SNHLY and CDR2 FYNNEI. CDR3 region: CASSEDGGVTTDTQYF. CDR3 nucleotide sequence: TGTGCCAGCAGTGAAGACGGGGGGGTTACCACAGATACGCAGTATTTT.